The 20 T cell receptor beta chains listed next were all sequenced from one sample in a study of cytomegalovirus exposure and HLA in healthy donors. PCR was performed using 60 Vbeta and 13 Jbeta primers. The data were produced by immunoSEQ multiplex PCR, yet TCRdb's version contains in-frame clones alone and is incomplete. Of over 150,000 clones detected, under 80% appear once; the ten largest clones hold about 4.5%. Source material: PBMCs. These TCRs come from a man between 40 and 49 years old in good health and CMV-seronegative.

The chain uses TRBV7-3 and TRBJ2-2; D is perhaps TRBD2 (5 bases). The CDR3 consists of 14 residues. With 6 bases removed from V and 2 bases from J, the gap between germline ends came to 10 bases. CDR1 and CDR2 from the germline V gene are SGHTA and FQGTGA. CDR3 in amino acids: CASRPGLNTGELFF. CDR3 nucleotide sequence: TGTGCCAGCAGGCCCGGACTTAACACCGGGGAGCTGTTTTTT.

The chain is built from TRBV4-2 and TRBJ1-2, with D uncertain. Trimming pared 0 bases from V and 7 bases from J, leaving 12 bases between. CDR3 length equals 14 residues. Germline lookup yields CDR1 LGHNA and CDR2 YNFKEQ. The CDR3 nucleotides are TGTGCCAGCAGCCAAGACGGGAGGTTGGGTGGCTACACCTTC. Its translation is CASSQDGRLGGYTF.

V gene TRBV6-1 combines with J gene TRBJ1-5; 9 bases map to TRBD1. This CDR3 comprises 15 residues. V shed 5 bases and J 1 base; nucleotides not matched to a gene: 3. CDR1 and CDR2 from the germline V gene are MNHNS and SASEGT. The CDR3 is CASSSGTGSNQPQHF. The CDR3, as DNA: TGTGCCAGCAGTTCCGGGACAGGGAGCAATCAGCCCCAGCATTTT.

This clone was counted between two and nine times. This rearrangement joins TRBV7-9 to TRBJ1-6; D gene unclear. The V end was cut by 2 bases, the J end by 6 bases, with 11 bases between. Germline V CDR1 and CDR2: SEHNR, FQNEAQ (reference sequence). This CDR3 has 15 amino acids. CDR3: CASSLSRGSNSPLHF. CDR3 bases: TGTGCCAGCAGCTTATCGAGAGGCAGTAATTCACCCCTCCACTTT.

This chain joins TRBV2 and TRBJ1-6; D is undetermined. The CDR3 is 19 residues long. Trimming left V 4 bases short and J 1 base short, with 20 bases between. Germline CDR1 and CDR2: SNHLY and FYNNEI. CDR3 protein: CASSVSGGLKKSYNSPLHF. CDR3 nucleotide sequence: TGTGCCAGCAGTGTTAGTGGAGGGCTAAAAAAGTCCTATAATTCACCCCTCCACTTT. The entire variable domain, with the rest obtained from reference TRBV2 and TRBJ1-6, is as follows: EPEVTQTPSHQVTQMGQEVILRCVPISNHLYFYWYRQILGQKVEFLVSFYNNEISEKSEIFDDQFSVERPDGSNFTLKIRSTKLEDSAMYFCASSVSGGLKKSYNSPLHFGNGTRLTVT.

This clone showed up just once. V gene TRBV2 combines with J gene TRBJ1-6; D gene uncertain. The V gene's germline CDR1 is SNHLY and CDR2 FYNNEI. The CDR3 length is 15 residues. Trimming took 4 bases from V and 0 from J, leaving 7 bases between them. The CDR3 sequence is CASSAGSSYNSPLHF. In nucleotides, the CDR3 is TGTGCCAGCAGTGCTGGGAGCTCCTATAATTCACCCCTCCACTTT.

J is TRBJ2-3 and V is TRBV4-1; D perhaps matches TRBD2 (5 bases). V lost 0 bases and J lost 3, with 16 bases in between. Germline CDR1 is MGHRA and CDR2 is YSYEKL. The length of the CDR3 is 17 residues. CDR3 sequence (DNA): TGCGCCAGCAGCCAAGAGTTTCCGGGGTTTGCGACAGATACGCAGTATTTT. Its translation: CASSQEFPGFATDTQYF.

The CDR3 nucleotides are TGTGCCAGCACCCCACAGGGATGGGGCGAGCAGTACTTC. Residues: CASTPQGWGEQYF. The chain couples TRBV11-3 to TRBJ2-7, with TRBD1 as a possible D gene (6 bases). CDR1 is SGHNT and CDR2 is YENEEA in the germline V gene. This CDR3 is 13 amino acids long. Trimming shortened V by 7 bases and J by 6 bases, and 16 bases separated the two germline ends.

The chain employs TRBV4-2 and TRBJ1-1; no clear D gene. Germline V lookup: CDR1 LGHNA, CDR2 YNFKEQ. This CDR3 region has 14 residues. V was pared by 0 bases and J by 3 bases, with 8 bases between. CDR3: CASSQDEDYTEAFF. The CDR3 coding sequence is TGTGCCAGCAGCCAAGATGAGGACTACACTGAAGCTTTCTTT.

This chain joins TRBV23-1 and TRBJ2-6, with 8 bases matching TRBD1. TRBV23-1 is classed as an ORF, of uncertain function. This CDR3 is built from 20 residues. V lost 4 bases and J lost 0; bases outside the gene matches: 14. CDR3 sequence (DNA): TGCGCCAGCAGTCCGCCTAGCCCGGGACAGGTGTTCTCTGGGGCCAACGTCCTGACTTTC. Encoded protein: CASSPPSPGQVFSGANVLTF.

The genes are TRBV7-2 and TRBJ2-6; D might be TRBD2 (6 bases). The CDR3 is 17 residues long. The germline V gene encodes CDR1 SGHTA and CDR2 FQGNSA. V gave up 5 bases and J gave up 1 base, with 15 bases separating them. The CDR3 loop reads CASSRGPGRSGANVLTF. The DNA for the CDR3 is TGTGCCAGCAGCAGGGGCCCGGGGAGGTCTGGGGCCAACGTCCTGACTTTC.

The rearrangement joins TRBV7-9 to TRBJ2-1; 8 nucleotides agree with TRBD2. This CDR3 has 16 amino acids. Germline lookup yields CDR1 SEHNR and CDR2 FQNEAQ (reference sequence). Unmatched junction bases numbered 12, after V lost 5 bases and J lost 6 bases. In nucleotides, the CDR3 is TGTGCCAGCAGCCTGCTGCTAGCGGGCATACCCAATGAGCAGTTCTTC. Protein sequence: CASSLLLAGIPNEQFF.

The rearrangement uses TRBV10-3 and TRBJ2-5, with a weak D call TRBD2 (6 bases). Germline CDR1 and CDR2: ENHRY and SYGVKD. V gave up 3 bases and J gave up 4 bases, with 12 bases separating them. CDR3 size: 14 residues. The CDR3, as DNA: TGTGCCATCAGTGAAAACGGGGGACGAGAGACCCAGTACTTC. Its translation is CAISENGGRETQYF.

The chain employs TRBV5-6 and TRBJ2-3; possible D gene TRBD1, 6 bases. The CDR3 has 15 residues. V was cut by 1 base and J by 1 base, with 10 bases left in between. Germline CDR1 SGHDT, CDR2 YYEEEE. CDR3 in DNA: TGTGCCAGCAGCTTGAAGACAGGCGGCACAGATACGCAGTATTTT. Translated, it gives CASSLKTGGTDTQYF.

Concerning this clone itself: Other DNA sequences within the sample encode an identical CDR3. CDR3 bases: TGTGCCAGCAGCGTAGCGGGGGGTTCGAACACCGGGGAGCTGTTTTTT. Its translation: CASSVAGGSNTGELFF. The V call is TRBV9, the J call TRBJ2-2; TRBD2 matches at 7 bases. Trimming took 0 bases from V and 0 from J; bases not matched to a gene: 2. This CDR3 comprises 16 residues. Germline CDR1 is SGDLS and CDR2 is YYNGEE.

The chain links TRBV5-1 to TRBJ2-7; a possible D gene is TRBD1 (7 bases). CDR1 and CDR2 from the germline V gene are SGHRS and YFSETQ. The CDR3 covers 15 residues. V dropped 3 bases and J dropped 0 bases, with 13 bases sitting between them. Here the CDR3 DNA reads TGCGCCAGCAGCTCGGGGGACAGACTCTCCTACGAGCAGTACTTC. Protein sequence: CASSSGDRLSYEQYF.

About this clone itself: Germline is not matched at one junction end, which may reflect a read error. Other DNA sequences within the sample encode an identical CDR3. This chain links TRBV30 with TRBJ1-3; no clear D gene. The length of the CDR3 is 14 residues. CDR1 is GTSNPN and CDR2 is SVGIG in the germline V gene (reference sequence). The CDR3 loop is CAGITSTSGNTIYF. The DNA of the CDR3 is TGTGCCGGGATTACTAGTACCTCTGGCAACACCATATATTTT.

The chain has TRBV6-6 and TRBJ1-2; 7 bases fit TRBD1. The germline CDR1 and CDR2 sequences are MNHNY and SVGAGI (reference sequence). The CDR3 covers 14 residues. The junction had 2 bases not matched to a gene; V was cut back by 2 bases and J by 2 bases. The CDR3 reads CASSYQQGNYGYTF. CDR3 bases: TGTGCCAGCAGTTACCAACAGGGGAACTATGGCTACACCTTC.

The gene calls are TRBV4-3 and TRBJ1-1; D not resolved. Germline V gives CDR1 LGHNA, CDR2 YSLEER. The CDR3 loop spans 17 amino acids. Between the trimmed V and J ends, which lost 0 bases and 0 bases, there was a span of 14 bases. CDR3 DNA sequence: TGCGCCAGCAGCCAAGATCGAATTGAACAGCTGAACACTGAAGCTTTCTTT. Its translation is CASSQDRIEQLNTEAFF.

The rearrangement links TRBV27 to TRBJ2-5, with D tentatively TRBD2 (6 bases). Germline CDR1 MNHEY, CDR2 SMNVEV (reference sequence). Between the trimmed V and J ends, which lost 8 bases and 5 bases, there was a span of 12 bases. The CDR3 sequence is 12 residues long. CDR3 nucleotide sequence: TGTGCCAGCGGGGGAGGAGGGGAGACCCAGTACTTC. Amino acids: CASGGGGETQYF.